A single T cell receptor (beta chain) is shown here with its context. Its specificity is not known. Other DNA sequences from this sample encode an identical CDR3 as well. The sample is drawn from a study of shared clonotypes between healthy human individuals. Study observations and caveats: It was the few donors that limited the genetic and exposure-history diversity represented.

This CDR3 is 15 amino acids long. Germline V gene data show CDR1 as SGHTA and CDR2 as FQGNSA. V was cut by 3 bases and J by 0 bases, with 6 bases left in between. The table came from immunoSEQ multiplex PCR; TCRdb's copy has only in-frame clones and leaves some out. The data contain about a million clones, about 77% of them singletons. The sequence derives from a man younger than 35 in good health. Sequences were obtained from memory CD4+ T cells sorted from blood. Subset noted: CD45RA-negative fraction. This chain joins TRBV7-2 and TRBJ2-6; no reliable D call. Written as DNA, the CDR3 is TGTGCCAGCAGCTTTCAGAGCTCTGGGGCCAACGTCCTGACTTTC. This codes for CASSFQSSGANVLTF.